This T cell receptor beta chain was sequenced for a study of T cells after yellow fever vaccination. As for the study in general: SMART-Seq v4 Ultra Low Input handled preparation of low-cell-number fractions. Study-wide findings and caveats: One caveat is that FACS-sorted repertoires could contain abundant clonotypes contaminating from the bulk population.

As to this clonotype: What it binds is unknown.

Germline V CDR1 and CDR2: SGHTA, FQGNSA. The length of the CDR3 is 14 residues. Trimming took 4 bases from V and 9 from J, leaving 16 bases between them. TCRdb analysed the 5' RACE reads with MiXCR anew, one entry per CDR3 protein. The sample consists of hundreds of thousands of distinct CDR3 sequences, about 17% of them appearing once. The gene calls are TRBV7-2 and TRBJ2-4, with D perhaps TRBD1 or TRBD2 (6 bases each). The receptor was isolated from a man aged 18 to 30 who received the YFV17D yellow fever vaccine. The sample in question was PBMCs, obtained before the yellow fever booster vaccination. The CDR3 loop is CASSSTGGGSIQYF. In DNA form, the CDR3 reads TGTGCCAGCAGCTCGACAGGAGGGGGGAGCATTCAGTACTTC.